This TCR beta chain was identified during a study of shared clonotypes between healthy human individuals. The repertoire was sequenced with immunoSEQ multiplex PCR; TCRdb's copy has only in-frame clones and lacks some. The data contain 2 million to 2.5 million clones, under 95% of them singletons. Germline V gene lookup returns CDR1 MGHRA and CDR2 YSYEKL. The V end lost 3 bases, the J end lost 13 bases, and 19 bases lay between the germline ends. The CDR3 runs 14 residues. The V gene is TRBV4-1, the J gene TRBJ2-1, with a tentative D call TRBD1 (6 bases). The sequence was obtained from a man between 18 and 35 years old in good health. Some clones in this sample may be carry-over from other donors' samples. The specimen sequenced was naive CD4+ T cells from PBMCs. Subset reported: CD45RA+ positively selected. The CDR3 reads CASSQGTGSGFQFF. For the CDR3, the DNA is TGCGCCAGCAGCCAGGGAACAGGGAGTGGTTTTCAGTTCTTC.